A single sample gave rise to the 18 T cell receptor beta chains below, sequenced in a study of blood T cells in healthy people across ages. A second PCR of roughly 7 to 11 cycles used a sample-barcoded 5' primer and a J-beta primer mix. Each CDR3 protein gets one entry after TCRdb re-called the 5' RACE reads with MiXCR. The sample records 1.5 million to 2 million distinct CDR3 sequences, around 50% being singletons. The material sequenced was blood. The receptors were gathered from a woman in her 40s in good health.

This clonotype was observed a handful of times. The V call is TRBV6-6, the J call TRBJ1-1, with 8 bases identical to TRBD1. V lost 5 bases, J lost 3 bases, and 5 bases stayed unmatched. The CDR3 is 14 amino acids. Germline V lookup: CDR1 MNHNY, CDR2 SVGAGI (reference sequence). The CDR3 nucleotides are TGTGCCAGCAGTGACAGGGGTAGAGACACTGAAGCTTTCTTT. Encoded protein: CASSDRGRDTEAFF.

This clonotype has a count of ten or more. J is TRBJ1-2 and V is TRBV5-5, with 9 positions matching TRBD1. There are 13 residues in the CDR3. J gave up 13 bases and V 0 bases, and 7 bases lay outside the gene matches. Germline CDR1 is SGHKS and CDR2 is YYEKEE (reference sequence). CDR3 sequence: CASSLASGTGTTF. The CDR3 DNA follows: TGTGCCAGCAGCTTGGCCTCCGGGACAGGGACCACCTTC.

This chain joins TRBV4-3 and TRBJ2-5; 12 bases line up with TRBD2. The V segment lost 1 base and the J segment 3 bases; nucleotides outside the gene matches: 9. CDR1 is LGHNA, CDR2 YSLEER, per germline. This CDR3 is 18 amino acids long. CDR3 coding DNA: TGCGCCAGCAGCCAAGTTGCCTCGGGACTAGCGGGTGAAGAGACCCAGTACTTC. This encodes CASSQVASGLAGEETQYF.

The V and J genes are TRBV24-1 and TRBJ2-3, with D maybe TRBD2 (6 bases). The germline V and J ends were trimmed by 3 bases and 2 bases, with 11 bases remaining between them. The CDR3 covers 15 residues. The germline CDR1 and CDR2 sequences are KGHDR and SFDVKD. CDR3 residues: CATSDRGKVTDTQYF. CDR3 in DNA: TGTGCCACCAGTGATCGGGGGAAAGTCACAGATACGCAGTATTTT.

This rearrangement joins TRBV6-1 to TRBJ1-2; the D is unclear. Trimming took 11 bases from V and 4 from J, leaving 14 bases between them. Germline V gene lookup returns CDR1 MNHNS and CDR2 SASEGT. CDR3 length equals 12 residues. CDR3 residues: CALSESIYGYTF. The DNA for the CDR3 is TGTGCCCTGTCTGAGTCTATCTATGGCTACACCTTC.

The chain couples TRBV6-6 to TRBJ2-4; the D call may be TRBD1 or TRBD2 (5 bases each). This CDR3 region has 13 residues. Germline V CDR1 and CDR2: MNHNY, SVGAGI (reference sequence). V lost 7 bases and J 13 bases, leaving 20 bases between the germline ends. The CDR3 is CASTSTGPGEQYF. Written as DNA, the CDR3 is TGTGCCAGCACTTCAACAGGCCCCGGGGAGCAGTACTTC.

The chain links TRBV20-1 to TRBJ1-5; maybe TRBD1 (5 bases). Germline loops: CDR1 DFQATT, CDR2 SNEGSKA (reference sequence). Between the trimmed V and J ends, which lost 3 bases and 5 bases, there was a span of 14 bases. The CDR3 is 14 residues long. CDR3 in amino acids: CSASRGRTDQPQHF. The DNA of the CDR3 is TGCAGTGCTAGTCGGGGCAGGACGGATCAGCCCCAGCATTTT.

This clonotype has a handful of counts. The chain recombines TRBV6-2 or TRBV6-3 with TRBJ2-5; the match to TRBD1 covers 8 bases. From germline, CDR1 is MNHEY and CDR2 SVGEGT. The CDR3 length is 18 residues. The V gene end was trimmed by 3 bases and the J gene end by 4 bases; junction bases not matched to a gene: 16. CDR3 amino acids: CASSYPGQGKPSSETQYF. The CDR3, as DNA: TGTGCCAGCAGTTATCCAGGACAGGGAAAGCCGTCTTCAGAGACCCAGTACTTC.

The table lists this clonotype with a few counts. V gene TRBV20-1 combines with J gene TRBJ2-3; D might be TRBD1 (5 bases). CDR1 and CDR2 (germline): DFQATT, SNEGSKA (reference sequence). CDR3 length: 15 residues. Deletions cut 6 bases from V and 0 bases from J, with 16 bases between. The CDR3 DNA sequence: TGCAGTGCCCCTCGGGCCAGGGTCAGCACAGATACGCAGTATTTT. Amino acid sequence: CSAPRARVSTDTQYF.

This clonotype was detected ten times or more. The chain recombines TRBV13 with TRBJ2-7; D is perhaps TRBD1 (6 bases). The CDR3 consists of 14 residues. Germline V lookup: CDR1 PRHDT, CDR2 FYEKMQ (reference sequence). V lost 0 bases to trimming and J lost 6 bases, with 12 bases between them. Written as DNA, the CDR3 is TGTGCCAGCAGCTTAGGACGGGGACACTCCGAGCAGTACTTC. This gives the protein CASSLGRGHSEQYF.

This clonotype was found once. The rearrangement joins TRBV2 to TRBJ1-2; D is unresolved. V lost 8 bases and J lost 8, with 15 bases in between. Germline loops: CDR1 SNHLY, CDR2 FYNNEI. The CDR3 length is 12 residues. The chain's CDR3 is CASSLSIEGYTF. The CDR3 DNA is TGTGCCAGCTCCCTTTCGATAGAGGGCTACACCTTC.

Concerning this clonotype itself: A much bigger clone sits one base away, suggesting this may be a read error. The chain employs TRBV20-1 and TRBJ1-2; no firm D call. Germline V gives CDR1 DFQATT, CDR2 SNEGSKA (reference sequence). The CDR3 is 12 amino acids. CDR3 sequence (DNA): TGCGGTGCTAACATGAATAACTATGGCTACACCTTC. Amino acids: CGANMNNYGYTF.

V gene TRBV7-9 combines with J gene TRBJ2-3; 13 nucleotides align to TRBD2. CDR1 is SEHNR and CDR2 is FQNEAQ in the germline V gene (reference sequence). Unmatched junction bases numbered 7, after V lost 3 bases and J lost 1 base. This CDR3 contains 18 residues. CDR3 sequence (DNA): TGTGCCAGCAGCTTCGGACTAGCGGGGGCCGTGCGCACAGATACGCAGTATTTT. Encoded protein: CASSFGLAGAVRTDTQYF.

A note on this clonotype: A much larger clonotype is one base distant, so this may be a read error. The CDR3 here is CASRQTDTQYF. The CDR3 DNA sequence: TGTGCCAGCAGGCAGACAGATACGCAGTATTTT. The V and J genes are TRBV27 and TRBJ2-3; D is uncertain. With 6 bases removed from V and 3 bases from J, the gap between germline ends came to 4 bases. The CDR3 is 11 amino acids. Per germline, CDR1 MNHEY and CDR2 SMNVEV (reference sequence).

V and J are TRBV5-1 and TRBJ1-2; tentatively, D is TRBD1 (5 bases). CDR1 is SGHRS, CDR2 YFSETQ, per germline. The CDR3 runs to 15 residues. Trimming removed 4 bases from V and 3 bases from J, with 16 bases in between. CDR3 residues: CASSLGDAGYYGYTF. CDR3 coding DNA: TGCGCCAGCAGCCTGGGGGACGCGGGCTACTATGGCTACACCTTC.

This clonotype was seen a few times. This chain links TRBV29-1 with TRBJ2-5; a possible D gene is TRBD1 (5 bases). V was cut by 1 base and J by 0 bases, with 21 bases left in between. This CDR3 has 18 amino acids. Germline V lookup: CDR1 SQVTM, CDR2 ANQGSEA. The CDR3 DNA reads TGCAGCGTTGAAGGTCAGGGTGGGCCCAATGGGTACCAAGAGACCCAGTACTTC. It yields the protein CSVEGQGGPNGYQETQYF.

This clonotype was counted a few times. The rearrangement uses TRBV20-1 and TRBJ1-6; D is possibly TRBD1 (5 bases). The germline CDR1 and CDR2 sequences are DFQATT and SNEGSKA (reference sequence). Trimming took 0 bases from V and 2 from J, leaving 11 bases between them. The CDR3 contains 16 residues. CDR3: CSAREGGVTYNSPLHF. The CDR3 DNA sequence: TGCAGTGCTAGAGAGGGAGGGGTAACCTATAATTCACCCCTCCACTTT.

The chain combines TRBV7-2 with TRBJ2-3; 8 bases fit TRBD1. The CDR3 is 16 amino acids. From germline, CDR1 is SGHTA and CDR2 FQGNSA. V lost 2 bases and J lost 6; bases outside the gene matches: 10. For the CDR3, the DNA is TGTGCCAGCAGCTTAAGACAGGGGACAATGGGGGATACGCAGTATTTT. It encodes CASSLRQGTMGDTQYF.